This T cell receptor (beta chain) was retrieved from a study of T cell responses to AZD1222 COVID-19 vaccine. Regarding the study as a whole: Among spike-specific TCRs, nearly half reportedly target unmutated variant regions. After two AZD1222 doses, spike-specific TCR breadth and depth rose versus day 0. White British people made up most donors, females outnumbered males, and clonal diversity was possibly underestimated.

This clone has just one count. Antigen specificity is unknown. Unmatched junction bases numbered 4, after V lost 2 bases and J lost 4 bases. Looked up from germline, CDR1 is MNHEY and CDR2 is SMNVEV (reference sequence). This CDR3 region has 14 residues. It was second doses at about 4 or about 12 weeks that were pooled. Profiled with immunoSEQ multiplex PCR; TCRdb holds only in-frame clones, not every one. In the table there are 150,000 to 200,000 clones, about nine tenths of which are singletons. The sequence came from an adult who received the AZD1222 COVID-19 vaccine. V is TRBV27 and J is TRBJ2-7; 8 positions match TRBD2. The source was peripheral blood, collected 28 days after the second AZD1222 dose. Here the CDR3 reads CASSLVAGRYEQYF. For the CDR3, the DNA is TGTGCCAGCAGTTTAGTAGCGGGAAGGTACGAGCAGTACTTC.